A selection of T cell receptor beta chains follows, all from one sample in a study of T cell responses to AZD1222 COVID-19 vaccine. Profiled with immunoSEQ multiplex PCR; TCRdb holds only in-frame clones, not every one. The table includes around 150,000 clones, 92% detected once. Here the sequenced sample was peripheral blood, taken 28 days after the second AZD1222 dose. The receptors come from an adult who received the AZD1222 COVID-19 vaccine. Each CDR3 is given with its conserved first and last residue. Fields, in order: J gene, D gene, clone size, V gene, CDR3 protein, CDR3 DNA. D genes are given only for firm matches. Clone size appears in some rows only: once, few, many, or a class for an expanded clone.

>TRBJ1-6|.|.|TRBV15
CATSRDKGTKDSPLHF
TGTGCCACCAGCAGAGACAAGGGGACGAAGGATTCACCCCTCCACTTT
>TRBJ1-6|TRBD1|.|TRBV30
CAPYRDRDNSPLHF
TGTGCCCCATACCGGGACAGGGATAATTCACCCCTCCACTTT
>TRBJ1-2|.|.|TRBV20-1
CSVNYGYTF
TGCAGTGTCAACTATGGCTACACCTTC
>TRBJ1-1|.|.|TRBV18
CASSPTSRVNTEAFF
TGTGCCAGCTCACCAACCTCCAGGGTGAACACTGAAGCTTTCTTT
>TRBJ1-1|.|.|TRBV12-3/TRBV12-4
CASSSGPVGEAFF
TGTGCCAGCAGTTCCGGCCCAGTCGGGGAAGCTTTCTTT
>TRBJ1-5|TRBD1|.|TRBV19
CASRQGRRDQPQHF
TGTGCCAGTCGACAGGGTAGAAGAGATCAGCCCCAGCATTTT
>TRBJ1-1|TRBD1|.|TRBV9
CASSTQGGLEAFF
TGTGCCAGCAGCACGCAGGGGGGGCTTGAAGCTTTCTTT
>TRBJ2-2|.|.|TRBV27
CASSLWGNTGELFF
TGTGCCAGCAGTTTATGGGGTAACACCGGGGAGCTGTTTTTT
>TRBJ2-5|TRBD2|.|TRBV3-1/TRBV3-2
CASQLAGNQETQYF
TGTGCCAGCCAACTAGCGGGAAACCAAGAGACCCAGTACTTC
>TRBJ2-7|.|.|TRBV25-1
CASSVQGTGEQYF
TGTGCCAGCAGTGTACAGGGTACAGGCGAGCAGTACTTC
>TRBJ2-5|TRBD2|once|TRBV3-1/TRBV3-2
CASSLASGGGQETQYF
TGTGCCAGCAGCCTCGCTAGCGGGGGGGGACAAGAGACCCAGTACTTC
>TRBJ2-5|TRBD1|.|TRBV6-4
CASSGSGTGAETQYF
TGTGCCAGCAGTGGATCCGGGACAGGGGCAGAGACCCAGTACTTC
>TRBJ2-1|TRBD1|.|TRBV5-1
CASSRDREDQGFVSGFAYNEQFF
TGCGCCAGCAGCAGGGACAGGGAGGACCAGGGGTTCGTTAGTGGGTTTGCCTACAATGAGCAGTTCTTC
>TRBJ1-5|TRBD1|.|TRBV19
CASSITGKGANQPQHF
TGTGCCAGTAGTATAACAGGAAAGGGGGCCAATCAGCCCCAGCATTTT
>TRBJ2-7|.|.|TRBV7-2
CASSLELESLQQYF
TGTGCCAGCAGCTTAGAACTAGAAAGCCTTCAGCAGTACTTC
>TRBJ1-4|TRBD1|.|TRBV6-2/TRBV6-3
CASSRGTGSEKLFF
TGTGCCAGCAGCCGTGGGACAGGGTCCGAAAAACTGTTTTTT
>TRBJ1-5|.|.|TRBV6-6
CASSYLEGDQPQHF
TGTGCCAGCAGTTACCTGGAGGGCGATCAGCCCCAGCATTTT
>TRBJ1-1|.|.|TRBV10-1
CASSLAGRNTEAFF
TGCGCCAGCAGTTTGGCCGGGAGGAACACTGAAGCTTTCTTT
>TRBJ1-2|.|.|TRBV3-1/TRBV3-2
CASSQENFLSPGGYGYTF
TGTGCCAGCAGCCAAGAAAATTTCCTTTCCCCTGGTGGCTATGGCTACACCTTC
>TRBJ1-1|TRBD1|.|TRBV5-1
CASSLGLDRGRLSEAFF
TGCGCCAGCAGCTTGGGCCTGGACAGGGGGAGATTGTCTGAAGCTTTCTTT
>TRBJ1-1|.|.|TRBV12-3/TRBV12-4
CASSLTSIEAFF
TGTGCCAGCAGTTTGACCTCCATTGAAGCTTTCTTT
>TRBJ2-7|TRBD1|.|TRBV2
CASIFERGTGGHEQYF
TGTGCCAGCATTTTCGAGAGAGGGACAGGGGGCCACGAGCAGTACTTC
>TRBJ1-2|.|.|TRBV3-1/TRBV3-2
CASSQGLSYGYTF
TGTGCCAGCAGCCAAGGCCTGAGCTATGGCTACACCTTC